This TCR beta chain comes out of a study of T cells in Graves' hyperthyroidism and ophthalmopathy. The ends lost 8 bases at V and 2 bases at J; junction bases unmatched: 9. Germline CDR1 MNHEY, CDR2 SMNVEV (reference sequence). This CDR3 has 16 amino acids. Authors of the study amplified TCR beta CDR3 regions from RNA transcripts. First-round RT-PCR of the TCR CDR3 relied on the HTBI primer set. TCRdb re-called the multiplex PCR reads with MiXCR, one entry per CDR3 protein. The sample consists of 250,000 to 300,000 distinct CDR3 sequences, approximately 16% of them appearing once. Ten or more counts support this clonotype.

This chain links TRBV27 with TRBJ2-7; 13 positions match TRBD2. Sequencing was carried out using blood. This TCR came from a woman between 45 and 65 years old with Graves' hyperthyroidism that later progressed to Graves' ophthalmopathy. Here the CDR3 DNA reads TGTGCCAGCGGGGGGTGGACTAGCGGGGGACCCTACGAGCAGTACTTC. As protein: CASGGWTSGGPYEQYF.